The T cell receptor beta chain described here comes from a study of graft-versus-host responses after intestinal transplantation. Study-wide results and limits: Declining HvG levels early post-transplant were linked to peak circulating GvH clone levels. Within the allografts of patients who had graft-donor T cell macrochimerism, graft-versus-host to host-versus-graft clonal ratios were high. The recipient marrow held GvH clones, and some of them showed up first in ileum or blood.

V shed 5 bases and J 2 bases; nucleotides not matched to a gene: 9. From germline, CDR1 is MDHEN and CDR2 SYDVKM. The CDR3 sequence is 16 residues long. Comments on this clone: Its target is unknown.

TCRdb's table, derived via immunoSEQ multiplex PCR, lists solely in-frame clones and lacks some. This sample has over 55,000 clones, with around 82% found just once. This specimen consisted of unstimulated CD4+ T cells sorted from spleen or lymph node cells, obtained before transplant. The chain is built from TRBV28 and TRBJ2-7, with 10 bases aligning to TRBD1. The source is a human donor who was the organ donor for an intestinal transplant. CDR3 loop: CASSPRGTGVPYEQYV. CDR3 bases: TGTGCCAGCAGTCCCCGCGGGACAGGGGTTCCCTACGAGCAGTACGTC.